The subject of this entry is one T cell receptor (beta chain). Its antigen is unidentified. Time point specified: patch test 1, 2 weeks after DPC sensitization. As to treatment: therapeutic diphenylcyclopropenone sensitization with weekly scalp DPC. The study's library attached unique molecular identifiers to single cDNA molecules. TCRdb reanalysed the RACE reads using MiXCR and keeps one entry per CDR3 protein. Among some 170,000 distinct CDR3 sequences listed, about a fifth were seen once. CDR3 length: 16 residues. With 4 bases clipped from V and 5 bases from J, the junction kept 12 bases outside the gene matches. Germline lookup yields CDR1 SGHTA and CDR2 FQGNSA. This specimen comes from a study of human T cells and chemical hapten exposure. About the research overall: For sensitization, 2% DPC was applied to an approximately 2 cm by approximately 2 cm patch of upper inner arm skin.

Study-wide points: Sensitization with DPC brought no change to TCRs above 1 in 1000 in frequency.

The TCR sequence derives from a woman aged 45-65 years with alopecia areata. Some clones in this sample may be carry-over from other donors' samples. This rearrangement joins TRBV7-2 to TRBJ2-3; 7 positions match TRBD2. This material consisted of whole blood, taken in connection with sensitization to the hapten diphenylcyclopropenone (DPC). Here the CDR3 DNA reads TGTGCCAGCAGCTACACTTTGGCTAGCGGTGAAGATACGCAGTATTTT. Translation gives CASSYTLASGEDTQYF.